The clone carrying this T cell receptor beta chain showed up just once. As yet, its antigen is unknown. The immunoSEQ assay was v3. Sequencing used immunoSEQ multiplex PCR; TCRdb keeps in-frame clones, though not all of them. This table holds around 21,000 clones, approximately 70% found once. Time point indicated: pre-treatment sample, taken before nivolumab and TIL therapy. V was shortened by 1 base and J by 0 bases, with 12 bases between the two germline ends. This CDR3 is built from 16 residues. Germline-derived CDR1 and CDR2 are SGHTA and FQGNSA. The data stem from a study of TIL therapy for anti-PD-1-resistant metastatic lung cancer. Study-wide points: Patients were highly selected, enriched for treatment-naive, never-smoker and oncogene-addicted cases.

The chain carries TRBV7-2 and TRBJ1-1, with D perhaps matching TRBD1 (5 bases). The sample in question was blood, obtained at baseline. The origin of this receptor is a person between 25 and 80 years old with non-small cell lung cancer. The CDR3 region has the DNA TGTGCCAGCAGCTTAGTAGGGGCCGGGATGAACACTGAAGCTTTCTTT. This codes for CASSLVGAGMNTEAFF.